This is a list of T cell receptor beta chains from one sample in a study of blood T cell repertoires in COVID-19. Profiled with immunoSEQ multiplex PCR; TCRdb holds only in-frame clones, not every one. Here the sample spans 200,000 to 250,000 clones, about four fifths being singletons. The sample comprised peripheral blood. The origin of the receptors is a woman aged 80 or over with acute or convalescent COVID-19. CDR3s include the opening cysteine and the closing phenylalanine or tryptophan. Fields, in order: CDR3 length, J gene, V gene, D gene, clone size, CDR3 DNA, CDR3 protein. The D gene is left open where the match is weak. Not every row has a clone size; where given, it reads once, few, many or a size class.

len: 14
j_gene: TRBJ1-6
v_gene: TRBV28
d_gene: TRBD1
abundance: NA
CDR3nt: TGTGCCAGCAGGTTTACAGGGGTTAATTCACCCCTCCACTTT
CDR3aa: CASRFTGVNSPLHF

len: 15
j_gene: TRBJ1-2
v_gene: TRBV28
d_gene: NA
abundance: NA
CDR3nt: TGTGCCAGCACCCCACGGGATAGGAGGGGCAGAGGCTACACCTTC
CDR3aa: CASTPRDRRGRGYTF

len: 15
j_gene: TRBJ1-2
v_gene: TRBV28
d_gene: TRBD1
abundance: NA
CDR3nt: TGTGCCAGCAGCTACACAGGGGGAATGGGCTATGGCTACACCTTC
CDR3aa: CASSYTGGMGYGYTF

len: 17
j_gene: TRBJ1-3
v_gene: TRBV3-1/TRBV3-2
d_gene: NA
abundance: few
CDR3nt: TGTGCCAGCAGCACCCTACCCTCAGGGTACTCTGGAAACACCATATATTTT
CDR3aa: CASSTLPSGYSGNTIYF

len: 17
j_gene: TRBJ2-1
v_gene: TRBV5-6
d_gene: NA
abundance: once
CDR3nt: TGTGCCAGCAGCTTGGATCCGGGGGGCAACTCCTACAATGAGCAGTTCTTC
CDR3aa: CASSLDPGGNSYNEQFF

len: 12
j_gene: TRBJ1-5
v_gene: TRBV27
d_gene: NA
abundance: once
CDR3nt: TGTGCCAGTGCGAGAATCAATCAGCCCCAGCATTTT
CDR3aa: CASARINQPQHF

len: 14
j_gene: TRBJ2-7
v_gene: TRBV11-1
d_gene: NA
abundance: NA
CDR3nt: TGTGCCAGCAGACCGGGACAAATGGCCTACGAGCAGTACTTC
CDR3aa: CASRPGQMAYEQYF

len: 14
j_gene: TRBJ1-1
v_gene: TRBV19
d_gene: NA
abundance: few
CDR3nt: TGTGCCAGTAGTATCACCACGAGTGGCACTGAAGCTTTCTTT
CDR3aa: CASSITTSGTEAFF

len: 15
j_gene: TRBJ1-6
v_gene: TRBV28
d_gene: TRBD1
abundance: NA
CDR3nt: TGTGCCAGCAGTTTTTACAGGGGGCATAATTCACCCCTCCACTTT
CDR3aa: CASSFYRGHNSPLHF

len: 14
j_gene: TRBJ1-1
v_gene: TRBV7-3
d_gene: NA
abundance: NA
CDR3nt: TGTGCCAGCAGCTTACAACAGGGTCAAACTGAAGCTTTCTTT
CDR3aa: CASSLQQGQTEAFF

len: 15
j_gene: TRBJ2-7
v_gene: TRBV3-1/TRBV3-2
d_gene: NA
abundance: NA
CDR3nt: TGTGCCAGCAGCCAAGATGGGGGCGCAAGGAACGAGCAGTACTTC
CDR3aa: CASSQDGGARNEQYF

len: 14
j_gene: TRBJ2-6
v_gene: TRBV28
d_gene: TRBD1
abundance: NA
CDR3nt: TGTGCCTGCAACAGGGGGCTTGGGGCCAACGTCCTGACTTTC
CDR3aa: CACNRGLGANVLTF

len: 15
j_gene: TRBJ2-2
v_gene: TRBV5-1
d_gene: TRBD1
abundance: NA
CDR3nt: TGCGCCAGCAGCTCCGACAGGGGGTTTGCCGGGGAGCTGTTTTTT
CDR3aa: CASSSDRGFAGELFF

len: 19
j_gene: TRBJ2-1
v_gene: TRBV7-8
d_gene: TRBD2
abundance: NA
CDR3nt: TGTGCCAGCAGCTATAGAGGGTCGGTCGAAAGCGGGGGGGCGTATGAGCAGTTCTTC
CDR3aa: CASSYRGSVESGGAYEQFF

len: 15
j_gene: TRBJ2-7
v_gene: TRBV3-1/TRBV3-2
d_gene: TRBD1
abundance: NA
CDR3nt: TGTGCCAGCAGCCAGATGGGACAGGGTGGCTACGAGCAGTACTTC
CDR3aa: CASSQMGQGGYEQYF

len: 14
j_gene: TRBJ1-2
v_gene: TRBV4-3
d_gene: NA
abundance: NA
CDR3nt: TGCGCCAGCAGCCAAGATCTAGTAAACTATGGCTACACCTTC
CDR3aa: CASSQDLVNYGYTF

len: 14
j_gene: TRBJ2-3
v_gene: TRBV3-1/TRBV3-2
d_gene: NA
abundance: NA
CDR3nt: TGTGCCAGCAGCCAACTAGCTGGCACAGATACGCAGTATTTT
CDR3aa: CASSQLAGTDTQYF

len: 16
j_gene: TRBJ1-2
v_gene: TRBV27
d_gene: TRBD1
abundance: NA
CDR3nt: TGTGCCAGCAGTTTTAAGGACAGGGGTCCTCCCTATGGCTACACCTTC
CDR3aa: CASSFKDRGPPYGYTF

len: 13
j_gene: TRBJ1-2
v_gene: TRBV5-5
d_gene: TRBD1
abundance: NA
CDR3nt: TGTGCCAGCAGCTCCACAGGGGACGATGGCTACACCTTC
CDR3aa: CASSSTGDDGYTF

len: 14
j_gene: TRBJ2-7
v_gene: TRBV4-1
d_gene: NA
abundance: NA
CDR3nt: TGCGCCAGCAGCCAAGATTTTCATGAGGACGAGCAGTACTTC
CDR3aa: CASSQDFHEDEQYF

len: 11
j_gene: TRBJ2-7
v_gene: TRBV13
d_gene: NA
abundance: NA
CDR3nt: TGTGCCAGCGGGGGGACCTACGAGCAGTACTTC
CDR3aa: CASGGTYEQYF

len: 19
j_gene: TRBJ2-3
v_gene: TRBV7-9
d_gene: NA
abundance: NA
CDR3nt: TGTGCCAGCAGCCGACCGCTAAAAAGAGCGGTTACTAGCACAGATACGCAGTATTTT
CDR3aa: CASSRPLKRAVTSTDTQYF

len: 14
j_gene: TRBJ2-7
v_gene: TRBV7-2
d_gene: NA
abundance: NA
CDR3nt: TGTGCCAGCAGCTTAGGGCAGGGGGGTTGGGAGCAGTACTTC
CDR3aa: CASSLGQGGWEQYF

len: 16
j_gene: TRBJ2-2
v_gene: TRBV27
d_gene: TRBD1
abundance: NA
CDR3nt: TGTGCCAGCAGTTTTTTCACAGGGGTGGGGACCGGGGAGCTGTTTTTT
CDR3aa: CASSFFTGVGTGELFF

len: 15
j_gene: TRBJ2-5
v_gene: TRBV27
d_gene: TRBD2
abundance: NA
CDR3nt: TGTGCCAGCAGGCGACTAGCGGGGGGGCTAGAGACCCAGTACTTC
CDR3aa: CASRRLAGGLETQYF

len: 16
j_gene: TRBJ2-4
v_gene: TRBV19
d_gene: TRBD1
abundance: NA
CDR3nt: TGTGCCAGTAGTATAGCCGCGACAGGGTTGGGAAACATTCAGTACTTC
CDR3aa: CASSIAATGLGNIQYF

len: 14
j_gene: TRBJ2-5
v_gene: TRBV19
d_gene: NA
abundance: NA
CDR3nt: TGTGCCAGTAGCCCCACAGGGTACCAAGAGACCCAGTACTTC
CDR3aa: CASSPTGYQETQYF

len: 15
j_gene: TRBJ1-5
v_gene: TRBV4-2
d_gene: TRBD1
abundance: few
CDR3nt: TGTGCCAGCAGCCAAGACGGACAGGGAGTCCAGCCCCAGCATTTT
CDR3aa: CASSQDGQGVQPQHF

len: 19
j_gene: TRBJ2-4
v_gene: TRBV27
d_gene: TRBD1
abundance: NA
CDR3nt: TGTGCCAGCAGTCAGGATAGGACAGGGGGAAATCTGACAAAAAACATTCAGTACTTC
CDR3aa: CASSQDRTGGNLTKNIQYF

len: 12
j_gene: TRBJ1-6
v_gene: TRBV7-8
d_gene: NA
abundance: NA
CDR3nt: TGTGCCAGCAGCTCACTTAATTCACCCCTCCACTTT
CDR3aa: CASSSLNSPLHF

len: 16
j_gene: TRBJ2-1
v_gene: TRBV5-1
d_gene: TRBD1
abundance: NA
CDR3nt: TGCGCCAGCAGCTTGGAGGGACAGGGCCTTTACAATGAGCAGTTCTTC
CDR3aa: CASSLEGQGLYNEQFF

len: 15
j_gene: TRBJ1-5
v_gene: TRBV19
d_gene: TRBD1
abundance: NA
CDR3nt: TGTGCCAGTAGGAGGGACAGGGACGTTAATCAGCCCCAGCATTTT
CDR3aa: CASRRDRDVNQPQHF

len: 12
j_gene: TRBJ2-7
v_gene: TRBV6-6
d_gene: NA
abundance: NA
CDR3nt: TGTGCCAGCAGCACAGGGTCCCACGAGCAGTACTTC
CDR3aa: CASSTGSHEQYF

len: 14
j_gene: TRBJ1-1
v_gene: TRBV14
d_gene: NA
abundance: NA
CDR3nt: TGTGCCAGCAGCCAAACAGGTTCTCTGGCTGAAGCTTTCTTT
CDR3aa: CASSQTGSLAEAFF

len: 15
j_gene: TRBJ1-6
v_gene: TRBV5-1
d_gene: NA
abundance: NA
CDR3nt: TGCGCCAGCAGCTTCTCAGGGCAGTATAATTCACCCCTCCACTTT
CDR3aa: CASSFSGQYNSPLHF

len: 17
j_gene: TRBJ2-7
v_gene: TRBV19
d_gene: TRBD1
abundance: few
CDR3nt: TGTGCCAGTAGTATAGGGTTGGGACAGGGCCGGGCGTACGAGCAGTACTTC
CDR3aa: CASSIGLGQGRAYEQYF

len: 15
j_gene: TRBJ1-2
v_gene: TRBV9
d_gene: TRBD1
abundance: NA
CDR3nt: TGTGCCAGCAGCACTCGGGACAGGGGTAACTATGGCTACACCTTC
CDR3aa: CASSTRDRGNYGYTF

len: 15
j_gene: TRBJ1-1
v_gene: TRBV19
d_gene: NA
abundance: NA
CDR3nt: TGTGCCAGTAGTGAACAGGATGGGGTGAGAACTGAAGCTTTCTTT
CDR3aa: CASSEQDGVRTEAFF

len: 14
j_gene: TRBJ1-1
v_gene: TRBV5-1
d_gene: TRBD1
abundance: NA
CDR3nt: TGCGCCAGCAGCCCCCGGACAGGGGACACTGAAGCTTTCTTT
CDR3aa: CASSPRTGDTEAFF

len: 13
j_gene: TRBJ2-1
v_gene: TRBV7-2
d_gene: NA
abundance: NA
CDR3nt: TGTGCCAGCAGCTTAGCGGGAGCCCGGGAGCAGTTCTTC
CDR3aa: CASSLAGAREQFF

len: 14
j_gene: TRBJ2-7
v_gene: TRBV5-4
d_gene: NA
abundance: NA
CDR3nt: TGTGCCAGCAGACGTGACAGCCAGGACGTTCAGCAGTACTTC
CDR3aa: CASRRDSQDVQQYF

len: 13
j_gene: TRBJ1-4
v_gene: TRBV6-5
d_gene: TRBD1
abundance: NA
CDR3nt: TGTGCCAGCAGGTACAGGGGAAATGAAAAACTGTTTTTT
CDR3aa: CASRYRGNEKLFF

len: 14
j_gene: TRBJ1-1
v_gene: TRBV19
d_gene: NA
abundance: few
CDR3nt: TGTGAGTCGAGCCAGAAAGACATGAACACTGAAGCTTTCTTT
CDR3aa: CESSQKDMNTEAFF

len: 16
j_gene: TRBJ2-2
v_gene: TRBV9
d_gene: TRBD1
abundance: NA
CDR3nt: TGTGCCAGCAGCGGTACCGGGACAGGGTTCGCCGGGGAGCTGTTTTTT
CDR3aa: CASSGTGTGFAGELFF

len: 15
j_gene: TRBJ2-5
v_gene: TRBV11-2
d_gene: TRBD2
abundance: NA
CDR3nt: TGTGCCAGCAGCTTCCAAAACGGGGGGTGGGAGACCCAGTACTTC
CDR3aa: CASSFQNGGWETQYF

len: 12
j_gene: TRBJ2-3
v_gene: TRBV5-1
d_gene: TRBD1
abundance: NA
CDR3nt: TGCGCCACCGCCGGAGAGGGACAGCGACAGTATTTT
CDR3aa: CATAGEGQRQYF

len: 14
j_gene: TRBJ2-3
v_gene: TRBV18
d_gene: NA
abundance: NA
CDR3nt: TGTGCCAGCTCACCTCGGAGCGCCCCAGATACGCAGTATTTT
CDR3aa: CASSPRSAPDTQYF

len: 16
j_gene: TRBJ2-2
v_gene: TRBV5-1
d_gene: TRBD1
abundance: NA
CDR3nt: TGCGCCAGCAGCCCGACCGGGACAGGAGACACCGGGGAGCTGTTTTTT
CDR3aa: CASSPTGTGDTGELFF

len: 15
j_gene: TRBJ2-1
v_gene: TRBV7-6
d_gene: NA
abundance: once
CDR3nt: TGTGCCAGCAGGCGAGCTGAGGGCTCCTACAATGAGCAGTTCTTC
CDR3aa: CASRRAEGSYNEQFF

len: 17
j_gene: TRBJ2-2
v_gene: TRBV11-3
d_gene: NA
abundance: NA
CDR3nt: TGTGCCAGCAGCTTATTTTCGGGGGATCTCAACACCGGGGAGCTGTTTTTT
CDR3aa: CASSLFSGDLNTGELFF

len: 17
j_gene: TRBJ1-3
v_gene: TRBV18
d_gene: NA
abundance: NA
CDR3nt: TGTGCCAGCTCACCCACTTTAGGACAGAGCTCTGGAAACACCATATATTTT
CDR3aa: CASSPTLGQSSGNTIYF

len: 14
j_gene: TRBJ2-1
v_gene: TRBV5-1
d_gene: NA
abundance: NA
CDR3nt: TGCGCCAGCAGCTTGACCCCCGGGAACAATGAGCAGTTCTTC
CDR3aa: CASSLTPGNNEQFF